This paragraph reports one T cell receptor (beta chain). Antigen specificity is unknown. The V end lost 4 bases, the J end lost 2 bases, and 11 bases lay between the germline ends. CDR3 length equals 14 residues. Per germline, CDR1 LNHNV and CDR2 YYDKDF (reference sequence). The study ran its PCR with 60 Vbeta and 13 Jbeta primers. Method: immunoSEQ multiplex PCR; TCRdb's copy keeps in-frame clones and lacks some. Of 150,000 to 200,000 clones in the sample, 60% to 80% were seen once. This record comes from a study of cytomegalovirus exposure and HLA in healthy donors. Findings of the study overall: Later analysis identified a missense DCLRE1C variant that was linked to TCR beta V- and J-gene trimming. Cytomegalovirus association was listed for 164 TCR beta chains.

The chain joins TRBV15 to TRBJ1-1; tentatively, D is TRBD1 (5 bases). Sequenced sample: PBMCs. The origin of this receptor is a man in his forties in good health and CMV-seronegative. CDR3 sequence: CATSKWQGNTEAFF. Written as DNA, the CDR3 is TGTGCCACCAGCAAATGGCAGGGAAACACTGAAGCTTTCTTT.